A selection of T cell receptor beta chains follows, all from one sample in a study of blood T cell repertoires in COVID-19. Measured with immunoSEQ multiplex PCR; TCRdb has only the in-frame clones, and not every one. This table has hundreds of thousands of clones, 86% appearing once. The material sequenced was peripheral blood. These receptors were collected from a woman aged 55-70 years with COVID-19, enrolled during active disease. Both conserved end residues are trimmed from each CDR3. The order of the fields is J gene, V gene, CDR3 protein.

j_call: TRBJ2-5; v_call: TRBV29-1; cdr3_aa: SVEGSNRGLGETQY
j_call: TRBJ2-3; v_call: TRBV18; cdr3_aa: ASSQRQGAGTDTQY
j_call: TRBJ2-3; v_call: TRBV4-2; cdr3_aa: ASSQIVGTSGGSTDTQY
j_call: TRBJ1-2; v_call: TRBV27; cdr3_aa: ASSSSGTGIYGYT
j_call: TRBJ1-3; v_call: TRBV2; cdr3_aa: ASSGSGGGNTIY
j_call: TRBJ1-2; v_call: TRBV3-1/TRBV3-2; cdr3_aa: ASSQVDRGIYGYT
j_call: TRBJ1-4; v_call: TRBV7-9; cdr3_aa: ASSLAGVAAGNEKLF
j_call: TRBJ1-2; v_call: TRBV19; cdr3_aa: ASSMSQGSNYGYT
j_call: TRBJ1-2; v_call: TRBV28; cdr3_aa: ASSPGGSNYGYT
j_call: TRBJ2-7; v_call: TRBV7-9; cdr3_aa: ASSAAGVTYEQY
j_call: TRBJ2-1; v_call: TRBV29-1; cdr3_aa: SVEGRYEQF
j_call: TRBJ2-7; v_call: TRBV7-2; cdr3_aa: ASSFLPDFSYEQY
j_call: TRBJ2-7; v_call: TRBV11-2; cdr3_aa: ASSSTGQSYEQY
j_call: TRBJ1-4; v_call: TRBV7-6; cdr3_aa: ASSLENGNEKLF
j_call: TRBJ2-1; v_call: TRBV30; cdr3_aa: AARGSYNEQF
j_call: TRBJ2-7; v_call: TRBV6-6; cdr3_aa: ASSALEGAYEQY
j_call: TRBJ2-7; v_call: TRBV19; cdr3_aa: ASSISQAGYEQY
j_call: TRBJ1-1; v_call: TRBV11-2; cdr3_aa: ASSLDRREAEAF
j_call: TRBJ2-7; v_call: TRBV6-5; cdr3_aa: ASSSRTGRSYEQY
j_call: TRBJ2-2; v_call: TRBV19; cdr3_aa: ASSIARYGELF
j_call: TRBJ2-7; v_call: TRBV19; cdr3_aa: AIKTRGTSYEQY
j_call: TRBJ2-1; v_call: TRBV11-3; cdr3_aa: ASSRSWDSAASSYNEQF
j_call: TRBJ1-1; v_call: TRBV7-3; cdr3_aa: ASSLTANTEAF
j_call: TRBJ1-2; v_call: TRBV7-8; cdr3_aa: ASSFDSGYGYT
j_call: TRBJ1-1; v_call: TRBV14; cdr3_aa: ASSPGGRAEAF
j_call: TRBJ1-2; v_call: TRBV5-6; cdr3_aa: ASNEGQTYYGYT
j_call: TRBJ1-5; v_call: TRBV7-2; cdr3_aa: ASSLLAGEQPQH
j_call: TRBJ1-1; v_call: TRBV3-1/TRBV3-2; cdr3_aa: ASSQEPEGAF
j_call: TRBJ2-7; v_call: TRBV18; cdr3_aa: ASSSTYEQY
j_call: TRBJ1-6; v_call: TRBV6-5; cdr3_aa: ASSYSRGQGPLH
j_call: TRBJ1-5; v_call: TRBV5-8; cdr3_aa: ASSSTGDSGYQPQH
j_call: TRBJ2-2; v_call: TRBV2; cdr3_aa: ASSAGRNTGELF
j_call: TRBJ1-3; v_call: TRBV6-5; cdr3_aa: ASSNQGAPGNTIY
j_call: TRBJ1-5; v_call: TRBV2; cdr3_aa: ASSTQGIQNQPQH
j_call: TRBJ1-5; v_call: TRBV2; cdr3_aa: ASSEEGGQPQH
j_call: TRBJ2-5; v_call: TRBV7-6; cdr3_aa: ASSLEGGGETQY
j_call: TRBJ1-2; v_call: TRBV9; cdr3_aa: ASSVSQGAYGYT
j_call: TRBJ1-1; v_call: TRBV30; cdr3_aa: AWSADRSWGGTEAF
j_call: TRBJ1-1; v_call: TRBV5-1; cdr3_aa: ASGMDRVGEAF
j_call: TRBJ2-5; v_call: TRBV2; cdr3_aa: ASSPGQGSQTQY
j_call: TRBJ1-4; v_call: TRBV5-1; cdr3_aa: ASSLQGTGDEKLF
j_call: TRBJ1-2; v_call: TRBV29-1; cdr3_aa: SVDGQNYGYT
j_call: TRBJ1-1; v_call: TRBV7-9; cdr3_aa: ASSLTGLNTEAF